This T cell receptor beta chain was recovered during a study of beta chain features in type 1 diabetes. Findings and caveats of the study: Patients and controls would be equally affected if PCR favored shorter templates. Within patients, naive, central memory and Treg TCRB repertoires seemed more similar than within healthy donors. Because the template was cDNA, high-expressing cells might be over-represented.

The authors reverse transcribed all of the isolated RNA, so sequencing captured expressed TCRB transcripts. About 4 million reads per sample were averaged for naive, central memory and regulatory samples. Here immunoSEQ multiplex PCR was the method, and the copy in TCRdb shows in-frame clones only, minus some. The table records around 340,000 clones, around a fifth of them present only once. This clone has only a few counts. Antigen: not known. Per germline, CDR1 SSHAT and CDR2 FNYEAQ (reference sequence). The length of the CDR3 is 11 residues. The TCR comes from a woman aged 18-29 years in good health. The sequenced sample consisted of naive CD4+ T cells from blood. The V call is TRBV7-7, the J call TRBJ2-1; 7 nucleotides line up with TRBD2. The CDR3 nucleotides are TGTGCTAGCGGGCGGGGGAATGAGCAGTTCTTC. Translated, it gives CASGRGNEQFF.